Presented here are 2 T cell receptor beta chains from one specimen sequenced in a study of beta chain features in type 1 diabetes. Isolated RNA was reverse transcribed in full, so expressed TCRB transcripts were sequenced. Generated by immunoSEQ multiplex PCR, the TCRdb table keeps only in-frame clones and is missing some. The data contain 120,000 to 150,000 clones, over 9.5% of them singletons. Input material: naive CD4+ T cells from blood. These TCRs come from a man aged 18 to 29 in good health.

The table lists this clone with a few counts. The chain joins TRBV4-2 to TRBJ2-6; D unresolved. Germline V gene lookup returns CDR1 LGHNA and CDR2 YNFKEQ. The CDR3 has 19 residues. Trimming took off 4 bases at V and 0 bases at J, with 19 bases between the two ends. This CDR3 reads CASSLLLGRDISGANVLTF. The CDR3 DNA follows: TGTGCCAGCAGCCTCCTCCTGGGCAGAGACATCTCTGGGGCCAACGTCCTGACTTTC.

The rearrangement joins TRBV7-6 to TRBJ2-3, with 10 nucleotides matching TRBD2. The CDR3 contains 17 residues. The J segment lost 0 bases and the V segment lost 5 bases, leaving 8 bases of the junction unmatched. Germline CDR1 reads SGHVS; CDR2 reads FNYEAQ. In nucleotides, the CDR3 is TGTGCCAGCAGCCCACGACTAGCGGGCCGTAGCACAGATACGCAGTATTTT. Translated: CASSPRLAGRSTDTQYF.